Presented here are 15 T cell receptor beta chains from one specimen sequenced in a study of somatic mutations in cytotoxic T cells in rheumatoid arthritis. Sequenced by immunoSEQ multiplex PCR; TCRdb stores in-frame clones only, minus some. The sample has more than 6,500 clones, 70% seen once. Source material: CD8+ T cells sorted from blood. These receptors originate from a man aged 40-50 years in good health.

This clone was found a few times. This rearrangement joins TRBV7-8 to TRBJ2-2; TRBD2 aligns across 11 bases. The CDR3 spans 15 residues. The germline V gene has CDR1 SGHVS and CDR2 FQNEAQ. The V and J ends lost 8 bases and 5 bases, in that order; junction bases with no gene match: 7. CDR3 sequence (DNA): TGTGCCAGCCAGCTAGCGGGAGGTGGGACCGGGGAGCTGTTTTTT. It translates to CASQLAGGGTGELFF. The variable domain in full, completed from reference TRBV7-8 and TRBJ2-2, reads GAGVSQSPRYKVAKRGQDVALRCDPISGHVSLFWYQQALGQGPEFLTYFQNEAQLDKSGLPSDRFFAERPEGSVSTLKIQRTQQEDSAVYLCASQLAGGGTGELFFGEGSRLTVL.

The rearrangement uses TRBV27 and TRBJ2-1; 9 positions match TRBD1. This CDR3 is 17 amino acids long. The V and J ends lost 5 bases and 3 bases, in that order; junction bases with no gene match: 11. Germline-derived CDR1 and CDR2 are MNHEY and SMNVEV (reference sequence). The CDR3 DNA is TGTGCCAGCAGTCCAAAAATACAGGGGGCTGACTACAATGAGCAGTTCTTC. This gives the protein CASSPKIQGADYNEQFF.

This chain joins TRBV10-2 and TRBJ2-2, with 12 positions matching TRBD1. The V gene's germline CDR1 is WSHSY and CDR2 SAAADI. The CDR3 length is 17 residues. Germline trimming cut 2 bases from V and 7 bases from J; bases unmatched to any gene: 8. The CDR3 spells CASSETGTGGADGELFF. The DNA for the CDR3 is TGCGCCAGCAGTGAGACCGGGACAGGGGGCGCGGACGGGGAGCTGTTTTTT.

The J gene is TRBJ2-2, the V gene TRBV4-1; 12 nucleotides line up with TRBD2. Germline CDR1 is MGHRA and CDR2 is YSYEKL. CDR3 length: 16 amino acids. V lost 6 bases to trimming and J lost 4 bases; unmatched junction nucleotides: 6. The CDR3 sequence is CASRGPSGGGTGELFF. CDR3 bases: TGCGCCAGCAGAGGCCCTAGCGGGGGGGGCACCGGGGAGCTGTTTTTT.

This chain joins TRBV30 and TRBJ2-7; 8 nucleotides match TRBD1. The CDR3 runs 11 residues. The V gene's germline CDR1 is GTSNPN and CDR2 SVGIG (reference sequence). V shed 1 base and J 7 bases; nucleotides not matched to a gene: 0. The CDR3 sequence is CAWSDRGEQYF. CDR3 in DNA: TGTGCCTGGAGTGACAGGGGGGAGCAGTACTTC.

CDR3: CASSLDGSYEQYF. As DNA, the CDR3 is TGTGCCAGCAGCTTGGACGGCTCCTACGAGCAGTACTTC. This chain uses TRBV7-6 with TRBJ2-7, with D unresolved. The CDR3 has 13 residues. The ends were cut back, 3 bases at V and 0 bases at J, with 6 bases in the middle. The germline V gene has CDR1 SGHVS and CDR2 FNYEAQ.

The chain links TRBV4-1 to TRBJ2-1; TRBD2 might be the D (6 bases). Germline V gene data show CDR1 as MGHRA and CDR2 as YSYEKL. Trimming removed 3 bases at V and 6 bases at J, with 24 bases between. There are 18 residues in the CDR3. The CDR3 DNA is TGCGCCAGCAGCCATCCCGCACGTCTTCCTATGGGGGGCAATGAGCAGTTCTTC. Translation gives CASSHPARLPMGGNEQFF.

The rearrangement links TRBV29-1 to TRBJ1-6; D unclear. The CDR3 sequence is 13 residues long. V lost 6 bases and J 4 bases, leaving 10 bases between the germline ends. CDR1 and CDR2 (germline): SQVTM, ANQGSEA. The CDR3 DNA follows: TGCAGCGTCCTCAAGTCGTATAATTCACCCCTCCACTTT. Translation: CSVLKSYNSPLHF.

The chain links TRBV19 to TRBJ2-1; a weak D match, TRBD2 (5 bases). Germline CDR1 reads LNHDA; CDR2 reads SQIVND (reference sequence). V was clipped by 6 bases and J by 2 bases, with 14 bases between them. CDR3 length: 15 amino acids. The CDR3 is CASSILDNPYNEQFF. The CDR3 DNA is TGTGCCAGTAGCATACTAGATAACCCCTACAATGAGCAGTTCTTC.

This clone has a single count. The gene calls are TRBV6-5 and TRBJ1-5; 9 bases align to TRBD1. CDR3 length: 14 amino acids. Germline lookup yields CDR1 MNHEY and CDR2 SVGAGI. V lost 3 bases and J lost 6; bases outside the gene matches: 3. The CDR3 region is CASSYGTGIQPQHF. DNA of the CDR3: TGTGCCAGCAGTTATGGGACAGGGATTCAGCCCCAGCATTTT.

The genes are TRBV29-1 and TRBJ2-3, with 8 bases that match TRBD2. CDR3 length: 16 amino acids. Unmatched junction bases numbered 10, after V lost 5 bases and J lost 0 bases. CDR1 is SQVTM and CDR2 is ANQGSEA in the germline V gene. Here the CDR3 DNA reads TGCAGCGTTCAAGGGCTGACTAGCGCGAGCACAGATACGCAGTATTTT. Translating gives CSVQGLTSASTDTQYF.

CDR3 DNA: TGCGCCAGCAGCCAGGTCCGGGACTCCTATAATTCACCCCTCCACTTT. It is translated as CASSQVRDSYNSPLHF. The chain couples TRBV4-3 to TRBJ1-6; no reliable D call. Germline CDR1 and CDR2: LGHNA and YSLEER. V lost 3 bases to trimming and J lost 0 bases, with 9 bases between them. CDR3 length equals 16 residues.

This chain joins TRBV6-1 and TRBJ1-2, with D uncertain. Looked up from germline, CDR1 is MNHNS and CDR2 is SASEGT. The V gene lost 1 base and the J gene lost 4 bases, with 4 bases spanning the gap. This CDR3 has 12 residues. The CDR3 DNA follows: TGTGCCAGCAGTGAAGGCTCCTATGGCTACACCTTC. It specifies CASSEGSYGYTF.

V gene TRBV6-1 combines with J gene TRBJ2-5; D possibly matches TRBD1 or TRBD2 (5 bases each). Germline CDR1 MNHNS, CDR2 SASEGT. Trimming removed 2 bases from V and 4 bases from J, with 17 bases in between. This CDR3 is 16 amino acids long. DNA for the CDR3: TGTGCCAGCAGTGAAACCGGAAGGGGACCCGGAGAGACCCAGTACTTC. It translates to CASSETGRGPGETQYF.

The genes are TRBV27 and TRBJ2-1; 14 bases match TRBD2. The J segment lost 7 bases and the V segment lost 3 bases, leaving 5 bases of the junction unmatched. Germline V gene sequence: CDR1 MNHEY, CDR2 SMNVEV (reference sequence). This CDR3 region has 16 residues. In nucleotides, the CDR3 is TGTGCCAGCAGTTTTTTGACTAGCGGGGGGGTAAATGAGCAGTTCTTC. Amino acid sequence: CASSFLTSGGVNEQFF.